Sequencing of this T cell receptor (beta chain) was carried out in a study of OX40 agonist ivuxolimab in advanced cancers. The protocol was immunoSEQ multiplex PCR, while the TCRdb copy is restricted to in-frame clones and leaves out a portion. The sample lists around 80,000 clones, almost 90% occurring once. Between the trimmed V and J ends, which lost 2 bases and 2 bases, there was a span of 3 bases. The CDR3 is 11 amino acids. Germline CDR1 and CDR2: SQVTM and ANQGSEA. The sample here was CD4+ or CD8+ T cells sorted from blood, taken in a trial of the OX40 agonist ivuxolimab. The source is an adult with an advanced solid tumor such as melanoma, head and neck, liver or kidney cancer. The chain employs TRBV29-1 and TRBJ1-2, with D unresolved. The CDR3 DNA is TGCAGCGTTGAAAGGAACTATGGCTACACCTTC. Amino acid sequence: CSVERNYGYTF.